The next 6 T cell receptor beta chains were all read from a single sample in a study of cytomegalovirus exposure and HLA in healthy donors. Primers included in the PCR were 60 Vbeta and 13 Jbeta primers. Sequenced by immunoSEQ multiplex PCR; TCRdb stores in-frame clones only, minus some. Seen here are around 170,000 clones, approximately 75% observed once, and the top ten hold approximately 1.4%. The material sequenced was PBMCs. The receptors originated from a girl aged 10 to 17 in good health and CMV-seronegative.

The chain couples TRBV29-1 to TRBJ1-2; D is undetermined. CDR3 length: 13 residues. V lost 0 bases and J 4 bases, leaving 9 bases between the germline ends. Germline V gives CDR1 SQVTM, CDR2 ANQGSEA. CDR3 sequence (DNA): TGCAGCGTTGAAGATCCGGGGTTCTATGGCTACACCTTC. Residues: CSVEDPGFYGYTF.

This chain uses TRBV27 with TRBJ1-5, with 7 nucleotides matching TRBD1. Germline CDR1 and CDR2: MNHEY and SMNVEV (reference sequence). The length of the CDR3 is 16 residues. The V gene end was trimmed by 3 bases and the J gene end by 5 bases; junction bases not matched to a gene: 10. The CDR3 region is CASSFAATGTDQPQHF. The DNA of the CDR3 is TGTGCCAGCAGTTTTGCCGCGACAGGGACCGATCAGCCCCAGCATTTT.

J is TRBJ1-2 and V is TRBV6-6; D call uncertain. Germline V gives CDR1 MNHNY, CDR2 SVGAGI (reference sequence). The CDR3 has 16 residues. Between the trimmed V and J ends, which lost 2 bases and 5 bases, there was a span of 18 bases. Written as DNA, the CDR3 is TGTGCCAGCAGTTACGCCCAGGCGGGGAATGGGTATGGCTACACCTTC. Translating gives CASSYAQAGNGYGYTF.

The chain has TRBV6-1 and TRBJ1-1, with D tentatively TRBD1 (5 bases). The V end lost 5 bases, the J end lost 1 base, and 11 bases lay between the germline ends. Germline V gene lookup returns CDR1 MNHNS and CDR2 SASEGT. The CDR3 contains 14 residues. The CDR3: CASSPLTENTEAFF. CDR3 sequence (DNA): TGTGCCAGCAGTCCCCTGACAGAGAACACTGAAGCTTTCTTT.

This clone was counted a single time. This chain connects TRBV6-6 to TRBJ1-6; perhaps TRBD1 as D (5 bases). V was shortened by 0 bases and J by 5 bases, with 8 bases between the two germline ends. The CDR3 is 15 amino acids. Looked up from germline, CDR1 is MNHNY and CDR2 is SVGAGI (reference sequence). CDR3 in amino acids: CASSYSGQNNSPLHF. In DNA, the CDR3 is TGTGCCAGCAGTTACTCTGGACAAAATAATTCACCCCTCCACTTT.

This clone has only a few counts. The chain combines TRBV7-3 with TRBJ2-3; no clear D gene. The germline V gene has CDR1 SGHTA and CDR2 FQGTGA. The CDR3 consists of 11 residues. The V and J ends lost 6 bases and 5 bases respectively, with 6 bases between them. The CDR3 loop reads CASSFGDTQYF. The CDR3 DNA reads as TGTGCCAGCAGTTTCGGAGATACGCAGTATTTT.